The entry that follows covers one TCR beta chain sequence. This sample was taken from a study of T-cell reconstitution after alpha-beta-depleted transplantation in children. Unique molecular identifiers were incorporated into the prepared TCRbeta library. Via MiXCR, TCRdb re-called the PCR reads, giving one row per CDR3 protein. The sample consists of 500,000 or so distinct CDR3 sequences, around a third of them appearing once. In germline, CDR1 is SGHRS, CDR2 YFSETQ. The ends were cut back, 5 bases at V and 1 base at J, with 12 bases in the middle. This CDR3 has 14 amino acids. The rearrangement uses TRBV5-1 and TRBJ1-1, with D possibly matching TRBD1 (5 bases). The receptor was derived from a human donor who donated a stem cell graft to a child with aplastic anemia. Sequencing used PBMCs from the stem cell graft donor, obtained from the stem cell graft. CDR3 bases: TGCGCCAGCAGGCCGGGGGGGTCGAACACTGAAGCTTTCTTT. Protein sequence: CASRPGGSNTEAFF.